This T cell receptor beta chain was identified during a study of control samples from healthy donors and cancer patients. Trimming stripped 3 bases from V and 2 bases from J, with 7 bases between. This CDR3 is built from 13 residues. Germline CDR1 MNHEY, CDR2 SVGEGT. Sequenced by immunoSEQ multiplex PCR; TCRdb stores in-frame clones only, minus some. The sample has about 190,000 clones; about 91% are singletons. This clone was detected only once. The TCR sequence derives from a man younger than 40 in good health. The V gene is TRBV6-2 or TRBV6-3, the J gene TRBJ1-2, with D uncertain. Sequencing used blood. The CDR3 sequence is CASSYVGNYGYTF. DNA of the CDR3: TGTGCCAGCAGTTATGTGGGGAACTATGGCTACACCTTC.